This T cell receptor (beta chain) is drawn from a study of CD8 T cells in ankylosing spondylitis. Study observations and caveats: A TCR beta motif made of fewer than 10 highly homologous variants seemed typical of ankylosing spondylitis blood. Clones linked with disease were CD8+ and fairly uncommon in the peripheral blood.

This clonotype has a handful of counts. Antigen: not known. Trimming took off 4 bases at V and 8 bases at J, with 22 bases between the two ends. Germline V CDR1 and CDR2: SGDLS, YYNGEE. The CDR3 runs 16 residues. Generation of TCR beta libraries employed quantitative 5'-RACE incorporating molecular barcodes. TCRdb redid the calling of the 5' RACE reads with MiXCR, one entry per CDR3 protein. The table records over 200,000 distinct CDR3 sequences, around 17% of them present only once. Material: blood, either unsorted or a sorted T cell fraction (not recorded which). This rearrangement joins TRBV9 to TRBJ2-1; no clear D. This receptor was taken from a male donor with ankylosing spondylitis. The CDR3 DNA follows: TGTGCCAGCAGCCCAACCGGACGCGACGACCGAGATGAGCAGTTCTTC. Its protein is CASSPTGRDDRDEQFF.